The 24 T cell receptor beta chains in this list originate from one sample, sequenced in a study of cytomegalovirus exposure and HLA in healthy donors (dated by TCRdb to about 2017). The protocol used for the library was the immunoSEQ multiplex PCR assay. For the multiplex PCR, a mixture combining 60 forward primers for TCR Vbeta segments and 13 reverse primers for TCR Jbeta segments was used. This immuneACCESS table, as held by TCRdb, lists in-frame sequences with V and J called but not all clones. Of the missing ones, under half trace to an unresolved V gene in checked studies; the others have no known cause. For this sample the table gives some 190,000 clones, of which about nine tenths were detected only once. The ten largest clones capture 1.1% of the sample. Sequencing used PBMCs. These receptor sequences come from a boy aged 2 to 9 in good health and CMV-seronegative.

The J gene is TRBJ1-1, the V gene TRBV29-1; TRBD1 is a possible D gene (6 bases). This CDR3 has 13 amino acids. The V gene's germline CDR1 is SQVTM and CDR2 ANQGSEA. Trimming removed 0 bases at V and 11 bases at J, with 16 bases between. CDR3 in DNA: TGCAGCGTTGAAGAGGGGGCCGTTCCGCGGGCTTTCTTT. Translated, it gives CSVEEGAVPRAFF.

The chain has TRBV27 and TRBJ2-4; D gene unclear. Germline CDR1 MNHEY, CDR2 SMNVEV (reference sequence). The CDR3 sequence is 16 residues long. V lost 5 bases, J lost 0 bases, and 14 bases lay in between. CDR3 region: CASSLSPAGAKNIQYF. CDR3 nucleotides: TGTGCCAGCAGTCTGTCCCCTGCAGGAGCCAAAAACATTCAGTACTTC.

This chain joins TRBV7-2 and TRBJ1-2; the D is unclear. This CDR3 comprises 14 residues. With 5 bases removed from V and 6 bases from J, the gap between germline ends came to 16 bases. The germline CDR1 and CDR2 sequences are SGHTA and FQGNSA. The CDR3 here is CASSLWGAADGYTF. In nucleotides, the CDR3 is TGTGCCAGCAGCCTCTGGGGAGCGGCGGATGGCTACACCTTC.

This rearrangement joins TRBV2 to TRBJ2-1; 13 nucleotides match TRBD2. Germline-derived CDR1 and CDR2 are SNHLY and FYNNEI. This CDR3 is 14 amino acids long. With V trimmed by 4 bases and J by 9 bases, 3 bases remained unmatched. CDR3 sequence reads: CASSVGLAGVEQFF. For the CDR3, the DNA is TGTGCCAGCAGTGTTGGACTAGCGGGAGTTGAGCAGTTCTTC.

The V gene is TRBV7-9, the J gene TRBJ1-1; D ambiguous. Trimming took off 6 bases at V and 9 bases at J, with 23 bases between the two ends. Germline V gene lookup returns CDR1 SEHNR and CDR2 FQNEAQ (reference sequence). The CDR3 loop spans 15 amino acids. The CDR3 spells CASSHAKTLGIQAFF. The CDR3 DNA is TGTGCCAGCAGTCACGCGAAAACACTCGGGATACAAGCTTTCTTT.

This chain uses TRBV28 with TRBJ1-1, with a tentative D call TRBD1 (5 bases). Germline V gene sequence: CDR1 MDHEN, CDR2 SYDVKM. V was shortened by 1 base and J by 4 bases, with 13 bases between the two germline ends. This CDR3 is 15 amino acids long. Here the CDR3 reads CASSLYGTGGTEAFF. The CDR3 DNA reads TGTGCCAGCAGTTTATATGGGACTGGGGGCACTGAAGCTTTCTTT.

The rearrangement links TRBV7-2 to TRBJ2-5; 7 bases map to TRBD1. CDR3 length: 14 residues. V dropped 3 bases and J dropped 3; count of bases not matched to a gene: 4. CDR1 and CDR2 (germline): SGHTA, FQGNSA. In DNA form, the CDR3 reads TGTGCCAGCAGCTTTAGGGGGCCCGAAGAGACCCAGTACTTC. Translation gives CASSFRGPEETQYF.

The V gene is TRBV29-1, the J gene TRBJ2-5; 9 nucleotides match TRBD1. The DNA end favors TRBJ2-7, so the J call may be wrong. The CDR3 extends over 14 amino acids. Germline V gene sequence: CDR1 SQVTM, CDR2 ANQGSEA. This CDR3 is CSVETGGNPYEQYF. DNA for the CDR3: TGCAGCGTTGAGACAGGGGGGAATCCCTACGAGCAGTACTTC.

The chain has TRBV27 and TRBJ1-2, with D possibly being TRBD1 (6 bases). In germline, CDR1 is MNHEY, CDR2 SMNVEV (reference sequence). The germline V and J ends were trimmed by 5 bases and 6 bases, with 10 bases remaining between them. The CDR3 has 12 amino acids. Here the CDR3 reads CASSKGGHGYTF. The CDR3 DNA sequence: TGTGCCAGCAGTAAAGGGGGACATGGCTACACCTTC.

The V gene is TRBV28, the J gene TRBJ2-7, with no clear D. The CDR3 runs 12 residues. Between the trimmed V and J ends, which lost 7 bases and 2 bases, there was a span of 9 bases. Germline assignment: CDR1 MDHEN and CDR2 SYDVKM. The CDR3 DNA reads as TGTGCCAGCAATCAACAGACCTACGAGCAGTACTTC. This codes for CASNQQTYEQYF.

The chain recombines TRBV5-1 with TRBJ1-1, with a tentative D call TRBD1 (6 bases). The ends were cut back, 2 bases at V and 2 bases at J, with 10 bases in the middle. Looked up from germline, CDR1 is SGHRS and CDR2 is YFSETQ. The CDR3 runs 14 residues. The CDR3 bases are TGCGCCAGCAGCTTACAGGGAGCAAACACTGAAGCTTTCTTT. As protein: CASSLQGANTEAFF.

J is TRBJ1-6 and V is TRBV4-1, with 9 bases matching TRBD1. The CDR3 runs 15 residues. With V trimmed by 4 bases and J by 9 bases, 7 bases remained unmatched. The V gene's germline CDR1 is MGHRA and CDR2 YSYEKL. CDR3 DNA: TGCGCCAGCAGCCGGACAGGGGTGAGTGGTTCACCCCTCCACTTT. It is translated as CASSRTGVSGSPLHF.

The gene calls are TRBV6-1 and TRBJ2-1; 7 nucleotides align to TRBD2. CDR3 size: 17 residues. From germline, CDR1 is MNHNS and CDR2 SASEGT. With 3 bases clipped from V and 0 bases from J, the junction kept 8 bases outside the gene matches. The CDR3 protein is CASSDGSGWGSYNEQFF. The CDR3 region has the DNA TGTGCCAGCAGTGATGGTAGCGGGTGGGGCTCCTACAATGAGCAGTTCTTC.

CDR3 DNA sequence: TGTGCCAGCAGTGCGTCCTGGAGCACAGATACGCAGTATTTT. It encodes CASSASWSTDTQYF. V gene TRBV28 combines with J gene TRBJ2-3; no firm D call. Germline CDR1 MDHEN, CDR2 SYDVKM. The CDR3 totals 14 residues. V dropped 5 bases and J dropped 0 bases, with 9 bases sitting between them.

This chain links TRBV27 with TRBJ2-3; 9 bases agree with TRBD1. The CDR3 contains 18 residues. Germline loops: CDR1 MNHEY, CDR2 SMNVEV (reference sequence). Losses at the gene ends were 3 bases for V and 0 bases for J; bases not matched to a gene: 10. In DNA, the CDR3 is TGTGCCAGCAGTTTCGGACAGGGGATGCACCCTAGCACAGATACGCAGTATTTT. This encodes CASSFGQGMHPSTDTQYF.

The rearrangement joins TRBV27 to TRBJ2-1; 8 bases agree with TRBD2. Per the germline V gene, CDR1 is MNHEY and CDR2 is SMNVEV (reference sequence). V shed 4 bases and J 3 bases; nucleotides not matched to a gene: 2. This CDR3 has 14 residues. In nucleotides, the CDR3 is TGTGCCAGCAGTTCTAGCGGGCGCTACAATGAGCAGTTCTTC. Its protein is CASSSSGRYNEQFF.

In nucleotides, the CDR3 is TGCGCCAGCAGCTTACTACGTACAGGGGACGTGATCCAAGAGACCCAGTACTTC. Translation gives CASSLLRTGDVIQETQYF. The rearrangement uses TRBV5-1 and TRBJ2-5; 7 nucleotides match TRBD1. The CDR3 has 18 residues. Germline V CDR1 and CDR2: SGHRS, YFSETQ. The trim removed 2 bases at V and 1 base at J, leaving 14 bases unmatched.

This clone was seen once. The J gene is TRBJ2-1, the V gene TRBV7-2, with TRBD2 matching 11 bases. After removal of 5 bases from V and 9 bases from J, the junction contained 9 bases not matched to a gene. The CDR3 contains 15 residues. CDR1 and CDR2 (germline): SGHTA, FQGNSA. The CDR3 DNA reads as TGTGCCAGCAGCGCCCTGGCTAGCGGGGGGTCTGAGCAGTTCTTC. It is translated as CASSALASGGSEQFF.

The chain has TRBV4-1 and TRBJ1-5; 7 nucleotides agree with TRBD1. Trimming cost V 0 bases and J 3 bases; bases outside gene matches: 5. Germline-derived CDR1 and CDR2 are MGHRA and YSYEKL. The CDR3 is made up of 16 amino acids. DNA for the CDR3: TGCGCCAGCAGCCAAGAGACAGGGTGGTCCAATCAGCCCCAGCATTTT. It specifies CASSQETGWSNQPQHF.

The chain combines TRBV28 with TRBJ1-5; D might be TRBD1 (5 bases). Germline V gene sequence: CDR1 MDHEN, CDR2 SYDVKM. Trimming stripped 1 base from V and 0 bases from J, with 16 bases between. There are 18 residues in the CDR3. The chain's CDR3 is CASSLSGLQFYSNQPQHF. The DNA for the CDR3 is TGTGCCAGCAGTTTATCAGGGCTACAATTCTATAGCAATCAGCCCCAGCATTTT.

The rearrangement joins TRBV19 to TRBJ2-5; 13 positions agree with TRBD2. Trimming took 5 bases from V and 4 from J; bases not matched to a gene: 4. This CDR3 contains 15 residues. Germline V lookup: CDR1 LNHDA, CDR2 SQIVND (reference sequence). The CDR3 nucleotides read TGTGCCAGTAGTGCGGGACTAGCGGGAAGAGAGACCCAGTACTTC. Translating it yields CASSAGLAGRETQYF.

The chain carries TRBV28 and TRBJ1-5; D is perhaps TRBD1 (6 bases). Between the trimmed V and J ends, which lost 6 bases and 7 bases, there was a span of 19 bases. CDR3 size: 15 residues. Germline loops: CDR1 MDHEN, CDR2 SYDVKM. CDR3: CASRTGGGAGQPQHF. The CDR3 nucleotides read TGTGCCAGCAGGACTGGGGGGGGCGCGGGGCAGCCCCAGCATTTT.

This sequence joins TRBV6-1 and TRBJ2-7; 9 positions agree with TRBD2. The CDR3 runs to 15 residues. Trimming cost V 1 base and J 3 bases; bases outside gene matches: 4. CDR1 MNHNS and CDR2 SASEGT come from the germline V gene. For the CDR3, the DNA is TGTGCCAGCAGTGAAGGGGGCGGGAGGGGCTACGAGCAGTACTTC. Translation: CASSEGGGRGYEQYF.

The chain uses TRBV29-1 and TRBJ1-1, with D possibly being TRBD1 (5 bases). Per germline, CDR1 SQVTM and CDR2 ANQGSEA. This CDR3 has 13 amino acids. The ends were cut back, 7 bases at V and 1 base at J, with 13 bases in the middle. CDR3 in DNA: TGCAGCGCCTGGGGGGGAGCGAACACTGAAGCTTTCTTT. Its protein is CSAWGGANTEAFF.